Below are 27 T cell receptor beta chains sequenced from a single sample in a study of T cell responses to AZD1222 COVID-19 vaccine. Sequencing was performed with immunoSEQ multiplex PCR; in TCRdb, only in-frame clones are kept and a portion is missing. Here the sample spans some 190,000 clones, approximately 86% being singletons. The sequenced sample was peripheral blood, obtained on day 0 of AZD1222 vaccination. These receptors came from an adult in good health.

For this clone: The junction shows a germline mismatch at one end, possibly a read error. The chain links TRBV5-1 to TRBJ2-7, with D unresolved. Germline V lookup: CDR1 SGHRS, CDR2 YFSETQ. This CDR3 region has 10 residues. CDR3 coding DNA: TGCGCCAGCCGCTTCTACGAGCAGTACTTC. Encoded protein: CASRFYEQYF. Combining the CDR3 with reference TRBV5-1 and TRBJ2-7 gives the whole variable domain KAGVTQTPRYLIKTRGQQVTLSCSPISGHRSVSWYQQTPGQGLQFLFEYFSETQRNKGNFPGRFSGRQFSNSRSEMNVSTLELGDSALYLCASRFYEQYFGPGTRLTVT.

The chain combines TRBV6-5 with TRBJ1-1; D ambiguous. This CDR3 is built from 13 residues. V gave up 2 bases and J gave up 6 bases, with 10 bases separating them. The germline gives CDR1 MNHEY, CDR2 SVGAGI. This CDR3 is CASSYRALAEAFF. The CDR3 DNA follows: TGTGCCAGCAGTTACCGGGCGCTCGCTGAAGCTTTCTTT.

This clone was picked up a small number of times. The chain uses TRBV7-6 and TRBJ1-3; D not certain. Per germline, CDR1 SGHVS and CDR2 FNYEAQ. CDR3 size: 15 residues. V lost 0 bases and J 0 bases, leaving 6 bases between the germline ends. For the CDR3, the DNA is TGTGCCAGCAGCTTAGCTGGATCCTCTGGAAACACCATATATTTT. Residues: CASSLAGSSGNTIYF.

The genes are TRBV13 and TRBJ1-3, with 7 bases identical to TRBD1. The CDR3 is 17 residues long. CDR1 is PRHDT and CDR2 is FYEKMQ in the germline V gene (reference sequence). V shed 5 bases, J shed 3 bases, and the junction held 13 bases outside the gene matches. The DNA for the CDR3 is TGTGCCAGCAGCCTAAGGAGAACTGACAGGGTTGGAAACACCATATATTTT. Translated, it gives CASSLRRTDRVGNTIYF.

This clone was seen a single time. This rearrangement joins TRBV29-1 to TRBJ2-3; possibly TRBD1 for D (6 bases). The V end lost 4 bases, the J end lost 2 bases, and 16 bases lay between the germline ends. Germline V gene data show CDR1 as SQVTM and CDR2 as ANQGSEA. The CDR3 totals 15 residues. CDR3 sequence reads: CSVVSTGLHTDTQYF. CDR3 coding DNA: TGCAGCGTTGTTTCGACAGGCTTACACACAGATACGCAGTATTTT.

The CDR3 nucleotides are TGTGCCAGCAGTGCCTACCTCCCGGGACAGGGTAACTATGGCTACACCTTC. This encodes CASSAYLPGQGNYGYTF. The gene calls are TRBV6-1 and TRBJ1-2; 9 bases are a match to TRBD1. The CDR3 extends over 17 amino acids. Germline trimming cut 4 bases from V and 1 base from J; bases unmatched to any gene: 10. Germline V lookup: CDR1 MNHNS, CDR2 SASEGT.

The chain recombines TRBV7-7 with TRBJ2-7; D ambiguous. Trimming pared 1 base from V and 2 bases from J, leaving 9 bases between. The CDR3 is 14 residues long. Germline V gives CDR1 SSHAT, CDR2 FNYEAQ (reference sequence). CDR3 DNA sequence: TGTGCCAGCAGCTTAGGGGTGGGAACCTACGAGCAGTACTTC. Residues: CASSLGVGTYEQYF.

DNA of the CDR3: TGTGCCAGCAGTTTATCGAGGGCGGACTATGGCTACACCTTC. This gives the protein CASSLSRADYGYTF. The chain recombines TRBV27 with TRBJ1-2, with D hard to call. Germline values: CDR1 MNHEY, CDR2 SMNVEV (reference sequence). The CDR3 runs to 14 residues. V was cut by 0 bases and J by 3 bases, with 8 bases left in between.

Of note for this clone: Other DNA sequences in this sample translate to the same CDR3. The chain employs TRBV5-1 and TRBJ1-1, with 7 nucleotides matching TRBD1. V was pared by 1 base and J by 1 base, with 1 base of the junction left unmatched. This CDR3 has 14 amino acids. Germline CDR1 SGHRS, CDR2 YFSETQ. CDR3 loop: CASSLTGANTEAFF. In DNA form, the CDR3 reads TGCGCCAGCAGCTTGACAGGGGCGAACACTGAAGCTTTCTTT.

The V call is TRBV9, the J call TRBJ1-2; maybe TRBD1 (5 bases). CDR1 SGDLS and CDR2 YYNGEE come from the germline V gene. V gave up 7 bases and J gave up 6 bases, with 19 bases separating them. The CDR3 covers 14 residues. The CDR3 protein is CASGRGEGTDGYTF. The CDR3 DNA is TGTGCCAGCGGGCGGGGCGAGGGGACTGATGGCTACACCTTC.

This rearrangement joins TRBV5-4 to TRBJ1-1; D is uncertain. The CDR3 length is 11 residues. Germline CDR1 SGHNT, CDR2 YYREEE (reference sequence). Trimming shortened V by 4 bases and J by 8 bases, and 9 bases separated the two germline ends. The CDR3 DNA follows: TGTGCCAGCAGCGCAGCCGCCGAAGCTTTCTTT. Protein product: CASSAAAEAFF. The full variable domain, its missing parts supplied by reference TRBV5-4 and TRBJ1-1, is ETGVTQSPTHLIKTRGQQVTLRCSSQSGHNTVSWYQQALGQGPQFIFQYYREEENGRGNFPPRFSGLQFPNYSSELNVNALELDDSALYLCASSAAAEAFFGQGTRLTVV.

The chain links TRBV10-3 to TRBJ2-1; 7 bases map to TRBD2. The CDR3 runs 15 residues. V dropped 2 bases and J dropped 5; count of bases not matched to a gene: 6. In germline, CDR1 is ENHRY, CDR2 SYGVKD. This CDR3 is CAISERAGVDNEQFF. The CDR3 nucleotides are TGTGCCATCAGTGAGAGGGCGGGGGTAGACAATGAGCAGTTCTTC.

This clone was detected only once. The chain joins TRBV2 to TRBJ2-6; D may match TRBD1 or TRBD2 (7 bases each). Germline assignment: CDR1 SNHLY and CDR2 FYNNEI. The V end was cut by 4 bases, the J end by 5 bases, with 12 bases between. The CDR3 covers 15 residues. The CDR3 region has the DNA TGTGCCAGCAGTGGGGAGGGGGCGTGGGCCAACGTCCTGACTTTC. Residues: CASSGEGAWANVLTF.

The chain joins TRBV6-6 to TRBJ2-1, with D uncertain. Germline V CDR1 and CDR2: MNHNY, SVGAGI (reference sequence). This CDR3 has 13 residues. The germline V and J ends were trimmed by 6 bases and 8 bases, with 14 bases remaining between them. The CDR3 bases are TGTGCCAGCAGCCGTAGAGTCGGCGATGAGCAGTTCTTC. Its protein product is CASSRRVGDEQFF.

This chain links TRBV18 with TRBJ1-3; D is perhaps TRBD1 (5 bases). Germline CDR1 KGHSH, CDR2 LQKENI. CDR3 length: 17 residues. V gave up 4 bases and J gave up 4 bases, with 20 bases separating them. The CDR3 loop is CASSRLDSARLGNTIYF. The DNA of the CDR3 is TGTGCCAGCTCACGCTTAGACAGCGCGCGGTTGGGAAACACCATATATTTT.

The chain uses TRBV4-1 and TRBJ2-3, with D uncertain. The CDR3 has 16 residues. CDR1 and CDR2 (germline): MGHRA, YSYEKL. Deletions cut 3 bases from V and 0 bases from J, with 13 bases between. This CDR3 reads CASSQIRFLSTDTQYF. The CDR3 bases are TGCGCCAGCAGCCAGATACGATTTCTTAGCACAGATACGCAGTATTTT.

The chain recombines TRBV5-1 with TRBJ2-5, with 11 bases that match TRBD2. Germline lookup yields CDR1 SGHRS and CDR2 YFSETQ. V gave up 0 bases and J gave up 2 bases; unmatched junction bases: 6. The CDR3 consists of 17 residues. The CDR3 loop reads CASSLGGLADRQETQYF. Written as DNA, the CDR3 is TGCGCCAGCAGCTTGGGGGGACTAGCGGACCGACAAGAGACCCAGTACTTC.

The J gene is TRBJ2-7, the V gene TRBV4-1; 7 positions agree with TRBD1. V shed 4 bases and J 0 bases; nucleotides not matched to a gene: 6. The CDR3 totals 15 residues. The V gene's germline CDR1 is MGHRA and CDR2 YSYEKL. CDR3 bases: TGCGCCAGCAGCCCGGTACGGGACAGCTCCTACGAGCAGTACTTC. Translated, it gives CASSPVRDSSYEQYF.

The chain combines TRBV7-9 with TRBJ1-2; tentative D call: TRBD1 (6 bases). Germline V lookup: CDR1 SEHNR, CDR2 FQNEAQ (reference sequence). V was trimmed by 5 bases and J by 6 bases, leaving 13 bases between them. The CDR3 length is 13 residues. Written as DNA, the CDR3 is TGTGCCAGCAGCACGAAGACAGGCAATGGCTACACCTTC. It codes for CASSTKTGNGYTF.

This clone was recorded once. The CDR3 nucleotides read TGCGCCAGCAGTGAGTCCCTTACAGGGAGGGCAAATCAGCCCCAGCATTTT. Translating gives CASSESLTGRANQPQHF. The rearrangement joins TRBV10-1 to TRBJ1-5; a weak D match, TRBD1 (6 bases). Germline V gives CDR1 WNHNN, CDR2 SYGVQD (reference sequence). CDR3 length equals 17 residues. Trimming shortened V by 0 bases and J by 4 bases, and 16 bases separated the two germline ends.

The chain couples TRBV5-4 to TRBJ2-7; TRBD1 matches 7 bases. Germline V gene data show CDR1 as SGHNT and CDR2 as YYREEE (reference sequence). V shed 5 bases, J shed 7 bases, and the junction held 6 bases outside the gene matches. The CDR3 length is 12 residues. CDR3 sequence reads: CASRRPQGEQYF. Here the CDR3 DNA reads TGTGCCAGCAGACGCCCACAGGGGGAGCAGTACTTC.

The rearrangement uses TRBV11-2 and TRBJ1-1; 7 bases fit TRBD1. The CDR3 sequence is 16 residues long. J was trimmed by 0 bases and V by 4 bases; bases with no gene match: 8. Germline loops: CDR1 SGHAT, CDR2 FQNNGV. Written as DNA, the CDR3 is TGTGCCAGCAGCTCCTACGACAGGGCTCTGAACACTGAAGCTTTCTTT. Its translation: CASSSYDRALNTEAFF.

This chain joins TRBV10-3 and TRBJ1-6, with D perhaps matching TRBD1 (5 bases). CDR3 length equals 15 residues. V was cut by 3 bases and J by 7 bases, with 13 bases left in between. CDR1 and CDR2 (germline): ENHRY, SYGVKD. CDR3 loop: CAISDPRAGNSPLHF. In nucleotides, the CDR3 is TGTGCCATCAGTGACCCCCGGGCAGGGAATTCACCCCTCCACTTT.

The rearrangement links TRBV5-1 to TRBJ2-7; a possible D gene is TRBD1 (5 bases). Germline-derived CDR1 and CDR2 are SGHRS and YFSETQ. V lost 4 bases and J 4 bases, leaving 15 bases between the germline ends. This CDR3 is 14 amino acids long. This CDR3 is CASSPYYRSYEQYF. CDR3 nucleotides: TGCGCCAGCAGCCCGTACTACAGGTCTTACGAGCAGTACTTC.

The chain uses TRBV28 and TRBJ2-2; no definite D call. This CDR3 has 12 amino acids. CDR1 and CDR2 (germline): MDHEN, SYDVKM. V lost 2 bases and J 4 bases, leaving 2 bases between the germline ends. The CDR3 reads CASSLLTGELFF. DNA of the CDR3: TGTGCCAGCAGTTTACTCACCGGGGAGCTGTTTTTT.

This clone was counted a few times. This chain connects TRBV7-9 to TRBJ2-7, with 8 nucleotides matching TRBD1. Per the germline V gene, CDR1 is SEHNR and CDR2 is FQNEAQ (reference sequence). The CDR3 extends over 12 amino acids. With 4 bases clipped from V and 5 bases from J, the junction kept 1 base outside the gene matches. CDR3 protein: CASSSGGDEQYF. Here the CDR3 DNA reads TGTGCCAGCAGCTCAGGGGGCGACGAGCAGTACTTC.

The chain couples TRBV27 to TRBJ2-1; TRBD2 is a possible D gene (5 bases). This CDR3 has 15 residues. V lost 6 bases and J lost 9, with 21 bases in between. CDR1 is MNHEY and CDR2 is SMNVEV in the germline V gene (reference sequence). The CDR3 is CASSPLRGVRSEQFF. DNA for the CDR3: TGTGCCAGCAGCCCCCTTCGGGGTGTTCGTAGTGAGCAGTTCTTC.